This entry features one T cell receptor beta chain sequence. Antigen unknown. Data came from immunoSEQ multiplex PCR; TCRdb stores just in-frame clones and leaves some out. The table includes around 160,000 clones, more than 70% detected once. Germline V gives CDR1 SGHTA, CDR2 FQGNSA. J was trimmed by 8 bases and V by 4 bases; bases with no gene match: 7. The CDR3 totals 13 residues. The data belong to a study of T cell responses to AZD1222 COVID-19 vaccine. Study-wide results and limits: Spike-specific TCR depth and breadth grew after two AZD1222 doses.

The sample here was peripheral blood, taken on day 0 of AZD1222 vaccination. The clonotype was recovered from an adult in good health. The chain carries TRBV7-2 and TRBJ1-2; 7 nucleotides line up with TRBD1. The CDR3, as DNA: TGTGCCAGCAGCTCAGACAGGGTTTTAGGCTACACCTTC. Its protein is CASSSDRVLGYTF.